This TCR beta chain was recorded in a study of OX40 agonist ivuxolimab in advanced cancers. Points from the study as a whole: On average, CD8+ T cells had more expanded clones than CD4+.

The method was immunoSEQ multiplex PCR; TCRdb's version includes in-frame clones alone and lacks a portion of them. The table lists tens of thousands of clones, about 90% of them singletons. This clone is labeled as medium-sized. Its target is not known. Germline CDR1 and CDR2: SEHNR and FQNEAQ (reference sequence). This CDR3 comprises 12 residues. V lost 10 bases to trimming and J lost 4 bases; unmatched junction nucleotides: 6. The V and J genes are TRBV7-9 and TRBJ1-1; 7 nucleotides match TRBD1. Specimen: CD4+ or CD8+ T cells sorted from blood, collected in a trial of the OX40 agonist ivuxolimab. The origin of this receptor is an adult with an advanced solid tumor such as melanoma, head and neck, liver or kidney cancer. CDR3 sequence (DNA): TGTGCCACGACAGGGACTGCCACTGAAGCTTTCTTT. Protein sequence: CATTGTATEAFF.